Listed below are T cell receptor beta chains from one sample, sequenced in a study of regulatory T cells in long-lasting Graves disease. TCRdb reprocessed the multiplex PCR reads via MiXCR and lists one record per CDR3 protein. The sample includes some 500,000 distinct CDR3 sequences, 16% of them seen just once. These data were also filed under a second study, of T cells in Graves' hyperthyroidism and ophthalmopathy.

The sample in question was peripheral blood mononuclear cells (PBMCs), obtained at new diagnosis, from a patient treated with antithyroid drugs. The receptors derive from a woman aged 35-65 years with Graves disease. CDR3s include the opening cysteine and the closing phenylalanine or tryptophan. D genes are given only for firm matches. Not all rows give a size; the values are once, few, many and, for expanded clones, a class.

d_call | j_call | clone_size | v_call | cdr3_aa | cdr3_nt
- | TRBJ1-4 | many | TRBV28 | CASSNLRGTQTTNEKLFF | TGTGCCAGCAGCAATCTCAGAGGGACACAAACAACTAATGAAAAACTGTTTTTT
- | TRBJ1-2 | few | TRBV24-1 | CATSEDSAYTF | TGTGCCACCAGTGAGGACAGTGCCTACACCTTC
TRBD1 | TRBJ1-2 | - | TRBV2 | CASSGMGPTGEEKYGYTF | TGTGCCAGCAGTGGGATGGGGCCAACAGGGGAAGAAAAGTATGGCTACACCTTC
TRBD1 | TRBJ2-4 | few | TRBV3-1 | CASSEQGIQYF | TGTGCCAGCAGCGAACAGGGGATTCAGTACTTC
- | TRBJ1-6 | few | TRBV28 | CASSPGNFGNSPLHF | TGTGCCAGCAGTCCCGGGAACTTTGGGAATTCACCCCTCCACTTT
- | TRBJ2-1 | few | TRBV9 | CASSALGESRKFF | TGTGCCAGCAGCGCACTTGGGGAATCGAGGAAGTTCTTC
- | TRBJ1-6 | many | TRBV24-1 | CATRRTGDSPLHF | TGTGCCACCCGGCGGACCGGGGATTCACCCCTCCACTTT
TRBD1 | TRBJ1-1 | - | TRBV5-1 | CASSRGTDYTEAFF | TGCGCCAGCAGCCGGGGGACAGACTACACTGAAGCTTTCTTT
TRBD2 | TRBJ2-1 | many | TRBV28 | CASSLTTLRGANEQFF | TGTGCCAGCAGTTTAACCACACTGCGGGGGGCCAATGAGCAGTTCTTC
- | TRBJ1-1 | many | TRBV2 | CASSEGRNTEAFF | TGTGCCAGCAGCGAGGGGAGGAACACTGAAGCTTTCTTT
- | TRBJ1-4 | - | TRBV20-1 | CGTDKNEKLFF | TGCGGGACGGATAAGAATGAAAAACTGTTTTTT
- | TRBJ1-2 | many | TRBV28 | CALQSGIDGYTF | TGTGCCCTCCAAAGCGGTATCGATGGCTACACCTTC
- | TRBJ2-1 | many | TRBV30 | CASPRAQNEQFF | TGTGCCTCCCCACGTGCACAGAATGAGCAGTTCTTC
TRBD1 | TRBJ1-5 | many | TRBV28 | CASRTGSNQPQHF | TGTGCCAGCCGGACAGGGAGCAATCAGCCCCAGCATTTT
- | TRBJ1-5 | - | TRBV6-5 | CASSYYRVGPQHF | TGTGCCAGCAGTTATTATAGGGTTGGGCCCCAGCATTTT
- | TRBJ1-1 | few | TRBV20-1 | CSATNTQANTEAFF | TGCAGTGCCACCAACACGCAAGCGAACACTGAAGCTTTCTTT
- | TRBJ1-2 | few | TRBV12-3/TRBV12-4 | CASSHRRGGYTF | TGTGCCAGCAGTCACAGACGGGGTGGCTACACCTTC
- | TRBJ1-3 | - | TRBV3-1 | CASSQGVLGNTIYF | TGTGCCAGCAGCCAAGGGGTCCTTGGAAACACCATATATTTT
TRBD2 | TRBJ2-1 | few | TRBV6-5 | CASSYVSGGANEQFF | TGTGCCAGCAGTTACGTAAGCGGGGGGGCCAATGAGCAGTTCTTC
- | TRBJ2-1 | many | TRBV5-1 | CASSLAGGQFYNEQFF | TGCGCCAGCAGCTTGGCCGGGGGACAGTTCTACAATGAGCAGTTCTTC
- | TRBJ1-1 | few | TRBV5-1 | CASSLGTAAMNTEAFF | TGCGCCAGCAGCTTGGGTACTGCCGCTATGAACACTGAAGCTTTCTTT
TRBD1 | TRBJ2-5 | many | TRBV28 | CASSLVTGGFETQYF | TGTGCCAGCAGTTTAGTTACAGGGGGCTTCGAGACCCAGTACTTC
- | TRBJ1-2 | - | TRBV24-1 | CATSESTGTNTNPSYGYTF | TGTGCCACCAGTGAGTCAACCGGGACTAATACTAATCCAAGCTATGGCTACACCTTC
- | TRBJ1-2 | - | TRBV30 | CAWSVRPGKNYGYTF | TGTGCCTGGAGTGTACGTCCAGGGAAGAACTATGGCTACACCTTC
- | TRBJ1-2 | many | TRBV3-1 | CASSGPSGGYTF | TGTGCCAGCAGTGGACCCTCAGGTGGCTACACCTTC
- | TRBJ2-3 | many | TRBV3-1 | CASSRQADTQYF | TGTGCCAGCAGCCGTCAGGCAGATACGCAGTATTTT
- | TRBJ1-5 | - | TRBV6-1 | CASSENSYSNQPQHF | TGTGCCAGCAGTGAGAACAGTTATAGCAATCAGCCCCAGCATTTT
TRBD1 | TRBJ1-1 | many | TRBV6-1 | CASTKGAENTEAFF | TGTGCCAGCACAAAGGGGGCAGAGAACACTGAAGCTTTCTTT
TRBD2 | TRBJ2-3 | many | TRBV11-3 | CASSLVLRGGPGDTQYF | TGTGCCAGCAGCTTAGTCCTCCGGGGGGGGCCGGGAGATACGCAGTATTTT
TRBD1 | TRBJ2-2 | many | TRBV6-1 | CASSEYGTGLAGELFF | TGTGCCAGCAGTGAATACGGGACAGGGTTGGCCGGGGAGCTGTTTTTT
- | TRBJ2-1 | few | TRBV5-6 | CASSYSTGPSSYNEQFF | TGTGCCAGCAGCTATTCTACAGGACCGAGCTCCTACAATGAGCAGTTCTTC
- | TRBJ1-1 | many | TRBV7-9 | CASSPPLTEAFF | TGTGCCAGCAGCCCACCCCTCACTGAAGCTTTCTTT
- | TRBJ2-2 | many | TRBV5-1 | CASSLVVSGDTGELFF | TGCGCCAGCAGCTTGGTAGTTTCTGGAGACACCGGGGAGCTGTTTTTT
- | TRBJ2-2 | - | TRBV7-9 | CASSPGLLNTGELFF | TGTGCCAGCAGCCCGGGACTCCTCAACACCGGGGAGCTGTTTTTT
- | TRBJ1-4 | - | TRBV29-1 | CSVGGGSGNEKLFF | TGCAGCGTTGGTGGGGGATCGGGTAATGAAAAACTGTTTTTT
- | TRBJ1-2 | many | TRBV11-2 | CASSLASWLEGANYGYTF | TGTGCCAGCAGCTTAGCGAGTTGGCTCGAAGGGGCTAACTATGGCTACACCTTC
- | TRBJ2-3 | many | TRBV18 | CASSPDTTTDTQYF | TGTGCCAGCTCACCTGACACGACCACAGATACGCAGTATTTT
TRBD1 | TRBJ1-1 | many | TRBV7-8 | CASSQPTGRTEAFF | TGTGCCAGCAGCCAACCGACAGGGAGGACTGAAGCTTTCTTT
TRBD2 | TRBJ2-1 | many | TRBV11-3 | CASSPDRGDYNEQFF | TGTGCCAGCAGCCCCGACCGGGGGGACTACAATGAGCAGTTCTTC
- | TRBJ1-4 | few | TRBV12-5 | CASGLGVTNEKLFF | TGTGCTAGTGGTTTGGGAGTAACTAATGAAAAACTGTTTTTT
- | TRBJ2-1 | - | TRBV6-1 | CASSPDWTSYNEQFF | TGTGCCAGCAGTCCCGACTGGACCTCCTACAATGAGCAGTTCTTC
TRBD1 | TRBJ1-2 | many | TRBV5-1 | CASRPDREEGGYTF | TGCGCCAGCAGACCAGACAGGGAGGAAGGCGGCTACACCTTC
- | TRBJ1-5 | few | TRBV20-1 | CSALSGTVSNQPQHF | TGCAGTGCTCTCTCGGGGACGGTTAGCAATCAGCCCCAGCATTTT